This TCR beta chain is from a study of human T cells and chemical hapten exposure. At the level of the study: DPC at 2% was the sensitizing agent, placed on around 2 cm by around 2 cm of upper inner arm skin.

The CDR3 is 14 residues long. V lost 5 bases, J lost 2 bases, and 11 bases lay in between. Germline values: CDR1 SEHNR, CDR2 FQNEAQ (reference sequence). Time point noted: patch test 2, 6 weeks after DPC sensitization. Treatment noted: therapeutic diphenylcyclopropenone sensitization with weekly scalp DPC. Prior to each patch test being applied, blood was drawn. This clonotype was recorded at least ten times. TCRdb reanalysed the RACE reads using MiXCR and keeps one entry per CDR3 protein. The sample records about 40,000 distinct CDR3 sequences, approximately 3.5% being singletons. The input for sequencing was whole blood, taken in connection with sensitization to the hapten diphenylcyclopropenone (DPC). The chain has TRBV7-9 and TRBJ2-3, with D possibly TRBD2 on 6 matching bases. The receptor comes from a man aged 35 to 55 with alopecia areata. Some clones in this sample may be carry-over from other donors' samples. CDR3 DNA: TGTGCCAGCAGCCCGGAGCGGGTCACAGATACGCAGTATTTT. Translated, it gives CASSPERVTDTQYF.